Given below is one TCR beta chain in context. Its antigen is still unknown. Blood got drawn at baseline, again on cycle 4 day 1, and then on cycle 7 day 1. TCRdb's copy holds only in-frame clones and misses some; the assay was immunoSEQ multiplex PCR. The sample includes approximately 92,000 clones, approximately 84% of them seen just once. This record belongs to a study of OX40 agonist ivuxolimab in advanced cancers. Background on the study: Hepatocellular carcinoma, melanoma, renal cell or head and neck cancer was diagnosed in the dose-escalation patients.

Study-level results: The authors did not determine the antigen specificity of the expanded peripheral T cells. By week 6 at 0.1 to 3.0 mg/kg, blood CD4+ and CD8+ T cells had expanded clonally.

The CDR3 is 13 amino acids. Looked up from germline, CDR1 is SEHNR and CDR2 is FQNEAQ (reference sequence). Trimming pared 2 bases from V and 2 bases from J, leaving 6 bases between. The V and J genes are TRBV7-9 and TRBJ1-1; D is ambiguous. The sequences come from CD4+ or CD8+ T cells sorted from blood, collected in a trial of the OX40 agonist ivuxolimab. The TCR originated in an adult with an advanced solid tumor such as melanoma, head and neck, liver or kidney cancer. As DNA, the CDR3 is TGTGCCAGCAGCTTATACACCAACACTGAAGCTTTCTTT. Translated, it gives CASSLYTNTEAFF.